This T cell receptor (beta chain) came from a study of radiation and T cells in renal cell carcinoma. Study-level results: In blood, top tumor clones expanded by 2 weeks, shrinking by 4.

Germline CDR1 LNHDA, CDR2 SQIVND (reference sequence). This CDR3 has 15 amino acids. V was clipped by 3 bases and J by 0 bases, with 6 bases between them. The data were produced by immunoSEQ multiplex PCR, yet TCRdb's version contains in-frame clones alone and is incomplete. The sample yields around 180,000 clones, 88% seen once. Time point meaning: blood 4 weeks post-SBRT, at nephrectomy. Treatment noted: 15 Gy SBRT to primary tumor, nephrectomy 4 weeks later. Nephrectomy followed 15 Gy stereotactic body radiation by 4 weeks. The tumor was a clear cell renal cell carcinoma. On this clone itself: What it recognizes is unknown.

The sequence was obtained from a woman aged 50 to 60 with renal cell carcinoma. This specimen was blood, taken from a patient whose treatment included radiotherapy and nephrectomy. The V call is TRBV19, the J call TRBJ2-6; D not resolved. CDR3 nucleotides: TGTGCCAGTAGTATTTCTGTCTCTGGGGCCAACGTCCTGACTTTC. Translation: CASSISVSGANVLTF. Full variable domain (remainder filled in from reference TRBV19 and TRBJ2-6): DGGITQSPKYLFRKEGQNVTLSCEQNLNHDAMYWYRQDPGQGLRLIYYSQIVNDFQKGDIAEGYSVSREKKESFPLTVTSAQKNPTAFYLCASSISVSGANVLTFGAGSRLTVL.